What follows is one T cell receptor beta chain and its context. Its antigen is still unknown. Clinical symptoms, serum thyroxine, TRAb, thyroid ultrasound and orbital computed tomography formed the basis of diagnosis. The data derive from a study of Graves' ophthalmopathy and Graves' hyperthyroidism. Study overall: Peripheral blood was gathered at the point of initial diagnosis, before any treatment started. Study results and limitations: Clonotypes were expanded in thyroid at above 0.001 frequency, and most also appeared in blood. The model forecast ophthalmopathy progression, reaching roughly 71% sensitivity and 72.22% specificity.

Amplified TCR beta CDR3 regions were obtained using RNA transcripts as template. Investigators did first-round RT-PCR with HTBI primers, then second-round multiplex PCR. TCRdb ran MiXCR on the multiplex PCR reads and lists one entry per CDR3 protein. The sample has hundreds of thousands of distinct CDR3 sequences, about 47% seen once. Per the germline V gene, CDR1 is SGHNT and CDR2 is YYREEE (reference sequence). The ends were cut back, 0 bases at V and 8 bases at J, with 14 bases in the middle. This CDR3 is built from 14 residues. The source of this sequence is an adult man with Graves' ophthalmopathy. Sequenced: peripheral blood. The chain employs TRBV5-4 and TRBJ1-2; no reliable D call. The CDR3 sequence is CASSLVADRRGYTF. The CDR3 nucleotides read TGTGCCAGCAGCTTGGTAGCGGACCGCCGGGGCTACACCTTC.